This TCR beta chain is drawn from a study of cytomegalovirus exposure and HLA in healthy donors. The table lists this clone with a count of one. Its cognate antigen is unknown. CDR1 and CDR2 (germline): SNHLY, FYNNEI. Trimming stripped 6 bases from V and 1 base from J, with 16 bases between. The CDR3 loop spans 15 amino acids. Study outcomes and limitations: A missense DCLRE1C variant was associated with V- and J-gene trimming of TCR beta chains in a later analysis, and an independent cohort replicated the association. Later, an analysis showed that TCR beta chains associated with HLA were more clonally expanded than others that were equally common.

PCR primers comprised 60 Vbeta and 13 Jbeta primers. The assay was immunoSEQ multiplex PCR, and TCRdb's table has in-frame clones only and misses some. The sample lists about 160,000 clones, 75% to 85% occurring once. This sequence was found in a young woman in good health and CMV-seronegative. This chain connects TRBV2 to TRBJ2-7; the D gene is possibly TRBD1 (6 bases). The sequenced sample consisted of PBMCs. CDR3 residues: CASRKQGFGSYEQYF. The CDR3 bases are TGTGCCAGCAGAAAACAGGGTTTCGGTTCCTACGAGCAGTACTTC.